What follows are 13 T cell receptor beta chains derived from one specimen sequenced in a study of blood T cell repertoires in COVID-19. Generated by immunoSEQ multiplex PCR, the TCRdb table keeps only in-frame clones and is missing some. The data show about 91,000 clones, with more than 75% seen just once and less than 6% held by the top ten. Material for sequencing was peripheral blood. These receptors were obtained from a woman at least 80 years old with active COVID-19.

The chain joins TRBV6-5 to TRBJ1-4; 11 bases fit TRBD1. The CDR3 covers 16 residues. Trimming removed 0 bases from V and 4 bases from J; junction bases left unmatched: 1. Per the germline V gene, CDR1 is MNHEY and CDR2 is SVGAGI. The CDR3 spells CASSYSGTGGNEKLFF. The CDR3 nucleotides read TGTGCCAGCAGTTACTCGGGGACAGGGGGTAATGAAAAACTGTTTTTT.

This chain links TRBV28 with TRBJ1-6, with D possibly TRBD1 on 5 matching bases. This CDR3 is built from 14 residues. The V gene lost 9 bases and the J gene lost 9 bases, with 18 bases spanning the gap. CDR1 MDHEN and CDR2 SYDVKM come from the germline V gene. The CDR3 DNA reads as TGTGCCAGTCAATATGGACGGGGGGGTTCACCCCTCCACTTT. As protein: CASQYGRGGSPLHF.

CDR3 sequence reads: CASSFSAGTGTYEQYF. The CDR3 DNA sequence: TGTGCCAGCAGCTTCTCGGCCGGGACAGGCACCTACGAGCAGTACTTC. V and J are TRBV5-5 and TRBJ2-7; 8 bases are a match to TRBD1. CDR3 length: 16 residues. V trimming: 2 bases; J trimming: 2 bases; junction bases outside the gene matches: 9. CDR1 and CDR2 from the germline V gene are SGHKS and YYEKEE (reference sequence). The variable domain in full, completed from reference TRBV5-5 and TRBJ2-7, reads DAGVTQSPTHLIKTRGQQVTLRCSPISGHKSVSWYQQVLGQGPQFIFQYYEKEERGRGNFPDRFSARQFPNYSSELNVNALLLGDSALYLCASSFSAGTGTYEQYFGPGTRLTVT.

The chain employs TRBV11-2 and TRBJ2-3; TRBD2 agrees at 7 bases. This CDR3 is 14 amino acids long. J gave up 4 bases and V 7 bases, and 8 bases lay outside the gene matches. Looked up from germline, CDR1 is SGHAT and CDR2 is FQNNGV. The CDR3 reads CASNWAGAADTQYF. CDR3 nucleotides: TGTGCCAGCAACTGGGCGGGAGCTGCAGATACGCAGTATTTT.

The J gene is TRBJ1-2, the V gene TRBV28, with D tentatively TRBD1 (5 bases). Per germline, CDR1 MDHEN and CDR2 SYDVKM. V lost 5 bases and J lost 5, with 12 bases in between. The CDR3 is 13 residues long. CDR3 amino acids: CASSKPRGYGYTF. The CDR3 bases are TGTGCCAGCAGTAAACCCCGGGGGTATGGCTACACCTTC.

The genes are TRBV19 and TRBJ2-5; maybe TRBD2 (5 bases). The V end lost 7 bases, the J end lost 3 bases, and 18 bases lay between the germline ends. The CDR3 has 15 residues. Looked up from germline, CDR1 is LNHDA and CDR2 is SQIVND (reference sequence). This CDR3 is CASTSPSAAEETQYF. CDR3 in DNA: TGTGCCAGTACCAGCCCCTCGGCAGCGGAAGAGACCCAGTACTTC.

The chain employs TRBV7-9 and TRBJ1-1; TRBD1 might be the D (5 bases). There are 13 residues in the CDR3. V was clipped by 5 bases and J by 10 bases, with 17 bases between them. Germline CDR1 and CDR2: SEHNR and FQNEAQ (reference sequence). The CDR3: CASSPLRAGGAFF. The CDR3 bases are TGTGCCAGCAGCCCCCTGCGGGCCGGGGGAGCTTTCTTT. Looking up the rest from reference TRBV7-9 and TRBJ1-1 gives the full variable domain: DTGVSQNPRHKITKRGQNVTFRCDPISEHNRLYWYRQTLGQGPEFLTYFQNEAQLEKSRLLSDRFSAERPKGSFSTLEIQRTEQGDSAMYLCASSPLRAGGAFFGQGTRLTVV.

The rearrangement uses TRBV19 and TRBJ1-1, with D maybe TRBD1 (5 bases). The CDR3 loop spans 14 amino acids. In germline, CDR1 is LNHDA, CDR2 SQIVND (reference sequence). V gave up 6 bases and J gave up 0 bases, with 11 bases separating them. The CDR3 sequence: CASSGQGLNTEAFF. In DNA form, the CDR3 reads TGTGCCAGTAGCGGACAAGGATTGAACACTGAAGCTTTCTTT.

This clone appeared once. V gene TRBV13 combines with J gene TRBJ2-5; 8 bases fit TRBD2. Trimming took 4 bases from V and 9 from J; bases not matched to a gene: 10. This CDR3 is built from 14 residues. The germline V gene encodes CDR1 PRHDT and CDR2 FYEKMQ (reference sequence). The CDR3 reads CASSWGAGRGAQYF. For the CDR3, the DNA is TGTGCCAGCAGCTGGGGGGCAGGGCGGGGGGCCCAGTACTTC.

The V and J genes are TRBV7-9 and TRBJ2-1; D possibly corresponds to TRBD2 (6 bases). CDR3 length: 16 amino acids. The ends were cut back, 5 bases at V and 2 bases at J, with 16 bases in the middle. CDR1 is SEHNR and CDR2 is FQNEAQ in the germline V gene (reference sequence). This CDR3 reads CASSPWVAEPYNEQFF. CDR3 nucleotide sequence: TGTGCCAGCAGCCCATGGGTAGCGGAGCCCTACAATGAGCAGTTCTTC.

The chain uses TRBV7-2 and TRBJ1-2; 7 positions agree with TRBD1. Germline CDR1 and CDR2: SGHTA and FQGNSA. CDR3 length equals 14 residues. V trimming: 4 bases; J trimming: 8 bases; junction bases outside the gene matches: 10. DNA of the CDR3: TGTGCCAGCAGCTCCATCCCAGGGGGGAGAGGCTACACCTTC. Its protein product is CASSSIPGGRGYTF.

The V and J genes are TRBV20-1 and TRBJ2-3; D is perhaps TRBD1 (5 bases). The CDR3 is 11 amino acids. V lost 6 bases to trimming and J lost 7 bases, with 11 bases between them. Germline CDR1 is DFQATT and CDR2 is SNEGSKA (reference sequence). Here the CDR3 reads CSAQTENTQYF. For the CDR3, the DNA is TGCAGTGCACAGACAGAAAATACGCAGTATTTT.

This chain links TRBV4-2 with TRBJ2-1; D ambiguous. The CDR3 consists of 13 residues. V gave up 3 bases and J gave up 10 bases, with 13 bases separating them. In germline, CDR1 is LGHNA, CDR2 YNFKEQ. This CDR3 is CASSQSDAREQFF. CDR3 nucleotide sequence: TGTGCCAGCAGCCAGTCCGATGCGAGGGAGCAGTTCTTC.